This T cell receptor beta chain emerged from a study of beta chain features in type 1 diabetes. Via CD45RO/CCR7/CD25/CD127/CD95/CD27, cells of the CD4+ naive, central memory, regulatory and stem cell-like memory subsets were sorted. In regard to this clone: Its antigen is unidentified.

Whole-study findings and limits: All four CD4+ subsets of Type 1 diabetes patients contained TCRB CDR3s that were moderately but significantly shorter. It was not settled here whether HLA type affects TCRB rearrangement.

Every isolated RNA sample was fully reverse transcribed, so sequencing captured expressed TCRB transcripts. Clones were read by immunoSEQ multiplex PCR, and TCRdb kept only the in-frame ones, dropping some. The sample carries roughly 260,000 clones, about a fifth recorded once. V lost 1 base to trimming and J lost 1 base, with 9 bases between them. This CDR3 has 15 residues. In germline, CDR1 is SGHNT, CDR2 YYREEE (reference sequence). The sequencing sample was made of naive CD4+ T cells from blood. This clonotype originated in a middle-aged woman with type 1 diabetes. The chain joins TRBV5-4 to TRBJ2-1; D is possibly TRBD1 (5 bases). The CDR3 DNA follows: TGTGCCAGCAGCTTGAGGCAGGGATCCTACAATGAGCAGTTCTTC. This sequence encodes CASSLRQGSYNEQFF.